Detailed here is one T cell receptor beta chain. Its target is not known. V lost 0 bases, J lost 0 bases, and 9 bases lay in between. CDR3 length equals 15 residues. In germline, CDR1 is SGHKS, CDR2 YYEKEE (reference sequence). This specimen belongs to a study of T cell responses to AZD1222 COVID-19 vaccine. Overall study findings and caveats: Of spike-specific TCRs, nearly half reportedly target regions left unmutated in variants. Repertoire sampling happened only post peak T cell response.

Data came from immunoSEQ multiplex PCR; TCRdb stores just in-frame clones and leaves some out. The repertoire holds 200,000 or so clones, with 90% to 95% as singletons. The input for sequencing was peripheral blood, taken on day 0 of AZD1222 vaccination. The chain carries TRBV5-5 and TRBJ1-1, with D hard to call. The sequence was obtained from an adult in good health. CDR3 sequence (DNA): TGTGCCAGCAGCTTGGAGGGTCTCATGAACACTGAAGCTTTCTTT. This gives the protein CASSLEGLMNTEAFF. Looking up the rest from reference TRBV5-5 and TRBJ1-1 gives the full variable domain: DAGVTQSPTHLIKTRGQQVTLRCSPISGHKSVSWYQQVLGQGPQFIFQYYEKEERGRGNFPDRFSARQFPNYSSELNVNALLLGDSALYLCASSLEGLMNTEAFFGQGTRLTVV.